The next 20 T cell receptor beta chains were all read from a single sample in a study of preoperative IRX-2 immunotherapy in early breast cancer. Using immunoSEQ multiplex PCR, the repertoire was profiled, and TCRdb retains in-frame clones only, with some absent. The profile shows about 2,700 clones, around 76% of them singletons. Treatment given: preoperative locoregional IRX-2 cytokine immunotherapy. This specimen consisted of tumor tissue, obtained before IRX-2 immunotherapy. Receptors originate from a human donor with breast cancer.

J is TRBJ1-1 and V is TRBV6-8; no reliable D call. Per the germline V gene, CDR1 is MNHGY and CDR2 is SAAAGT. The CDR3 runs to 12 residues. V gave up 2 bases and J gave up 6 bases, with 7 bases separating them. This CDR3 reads CASSYGGPEAFF. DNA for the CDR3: TGTGCCAGCAGTTACGGAGGCCCTGAAGCTTTCTTT.

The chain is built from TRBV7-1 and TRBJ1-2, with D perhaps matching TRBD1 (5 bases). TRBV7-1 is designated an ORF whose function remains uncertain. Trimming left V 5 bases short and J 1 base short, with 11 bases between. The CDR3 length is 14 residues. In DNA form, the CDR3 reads TGTGCCAGCAGCCAAGATCAGGGTAACTATGGCTACACCTTC. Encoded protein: CASSQDQGNYGYTF.

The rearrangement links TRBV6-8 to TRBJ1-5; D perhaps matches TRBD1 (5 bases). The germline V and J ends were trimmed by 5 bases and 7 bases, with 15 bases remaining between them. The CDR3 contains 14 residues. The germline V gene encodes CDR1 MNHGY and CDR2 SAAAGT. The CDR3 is CASSSLFGGQPQHF. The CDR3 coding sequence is TGTGCCAGCAGTAGCTTGTTCGGGGGGCAGCCCCAGCATTTT.

The DNA of the CDR3 is TGCGCCAGCAGCTTCGAAAGGGGGAGGACTGAAGCTTTCTTT. Its translation: CASSFERGRTEAFF. The V and J genes are TRBV5-1 and TRBJ1-1, with D possibly TRBD1 on 6 matching bases. Germline V gene data show CDR1 as SGHRS and CDR2 as YFSETQ. This CDR3 spans 14 amino acids. The V end lost 2 bases, the J end lost 5 bases, and 13 bases lay between the germline ends.

For the CDR3, the DNA is TGTGCCTGGAGTGGGCTAGCGACTAGCACAGATACGCAGTATTTT. This codes for CAWSGLATSTDTQYF. The chain combines TRBV30 with TRBJ2-3; D possibly corresponds to TRBD2 (6 bases). The CDR3 has 15 amino acids. Trimming took off 1 base at V and 0 bases at J, with 11 bases between the two ends. Germline V CDR1 and CDR2: GTSNPN, SVGIG (reference sequence).

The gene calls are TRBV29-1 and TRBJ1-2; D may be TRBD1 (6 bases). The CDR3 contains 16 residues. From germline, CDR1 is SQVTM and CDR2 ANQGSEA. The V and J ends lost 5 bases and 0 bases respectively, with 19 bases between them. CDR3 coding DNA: TGCAGCGTTTACGGGACAAGAAGTACCTCTAACTATGGCTACACCTTC. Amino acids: CSVYGTRSTSNYGYTF.

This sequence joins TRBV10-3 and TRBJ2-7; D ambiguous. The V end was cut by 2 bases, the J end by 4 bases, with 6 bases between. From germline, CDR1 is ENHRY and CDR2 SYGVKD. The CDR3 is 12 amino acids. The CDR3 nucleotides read TGTGCCATCAGTGAGGGTGGGTACGAGCAGTACTTC. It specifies CAISEGGYEQYF.

CDR3 sequence (DNA): TGTGCCAGCAGCTTACTCACTAGCGGGGGAGAGACCCAGTACTTC. Its translation: CASSLLTSGGETQYF. The chain has TRBV11-3 and TRBJ2-5, with 11 bases matching TRBD2. In germline, CDR1 is SGHNT, CDR2 YENEEA. The J segment lost 4 bases and the V segment lost 2 bases, leaving 3 bases of the junction unmatched. CDR3 length equals 15 residues.

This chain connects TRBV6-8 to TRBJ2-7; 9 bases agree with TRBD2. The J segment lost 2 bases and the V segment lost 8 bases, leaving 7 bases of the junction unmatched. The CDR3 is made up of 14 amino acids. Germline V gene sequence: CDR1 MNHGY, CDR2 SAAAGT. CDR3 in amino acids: CASGGREGPYEQYF. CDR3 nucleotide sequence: TGTGCCAGCGGAGGGCGGGAGGGCCCCTACGAGCAGTACTTC.

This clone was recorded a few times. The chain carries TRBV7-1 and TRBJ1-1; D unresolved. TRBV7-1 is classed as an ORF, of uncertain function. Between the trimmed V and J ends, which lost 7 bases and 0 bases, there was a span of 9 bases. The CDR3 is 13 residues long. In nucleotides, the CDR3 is TGTGCCAGCATCCAAGACCTGAACACTGAAGCTTTCTTT. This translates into CASIQDLNTEAFF.

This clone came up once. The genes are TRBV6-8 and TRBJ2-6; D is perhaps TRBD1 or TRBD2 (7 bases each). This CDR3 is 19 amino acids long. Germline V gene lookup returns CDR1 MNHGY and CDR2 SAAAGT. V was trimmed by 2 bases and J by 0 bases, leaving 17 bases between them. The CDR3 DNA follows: TGTGCCAGCAGTTACCCCCCCAGCAGGGGGGGCTCTGGGGCCAACGTCCTGACTTTC. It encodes CASSYPPSRGGSGANVLTF.

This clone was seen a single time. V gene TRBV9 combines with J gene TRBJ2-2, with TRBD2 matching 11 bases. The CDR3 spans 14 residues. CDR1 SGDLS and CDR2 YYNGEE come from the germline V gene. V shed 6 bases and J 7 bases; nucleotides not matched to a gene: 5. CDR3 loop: CASTTSGSVGELFF. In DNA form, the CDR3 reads TGTGCCAGCACCACTAGCGGGAGTGTCGGGGAGCTGTTTTTT.

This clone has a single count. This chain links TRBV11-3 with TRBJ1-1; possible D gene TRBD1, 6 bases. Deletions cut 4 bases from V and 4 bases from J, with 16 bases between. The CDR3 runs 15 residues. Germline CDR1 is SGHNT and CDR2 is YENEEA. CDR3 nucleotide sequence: TGTGCCAGCAGCTGGACCCGGGACATGGGCACTGAAGCTTTCTTT. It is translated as CASSWTRDMGTEAFF. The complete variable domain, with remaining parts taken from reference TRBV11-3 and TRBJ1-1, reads EAGVVQSPRYKIIEKKQPVAFWCNPISGHNTLYWYLQNLGQGPELLIRYENEEAVDDSQLPKDRFSAERLKGVDSTLKIQPAELGDSAVYLCASSWTRDMGTEAFFGQGTRLTVV.

The CDR3, as DNA: TGTGCCAGCAGCCCCCTGTCAGGGTTTTACGAGCAGTACTTC. It specifies CASSPLSGFYEQYF. The chain recombines TRBV11-3 with TRBJ2-7; maybe TRBD1 (5 bases). The germline gives CDR1 SGHNT, CDR2 YENEEA. Trimming removed 5 bases at V and 4 bases at J, with 15 bases between. The CDR3 is made up of 14 amino acids.

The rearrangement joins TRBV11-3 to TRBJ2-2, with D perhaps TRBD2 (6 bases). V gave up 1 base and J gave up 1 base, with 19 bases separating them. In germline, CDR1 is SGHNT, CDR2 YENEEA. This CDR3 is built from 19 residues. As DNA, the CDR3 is TGTGCCAGCAGCTTAGGCAGGAGTGGGAGGACGAGGAACACCGGGGAGCTGTTTTTT. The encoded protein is CASSLGRSGRTRNTGELFF.

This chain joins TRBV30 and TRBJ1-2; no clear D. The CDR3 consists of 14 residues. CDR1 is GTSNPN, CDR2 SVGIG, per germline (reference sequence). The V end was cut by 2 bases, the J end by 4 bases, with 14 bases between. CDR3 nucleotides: TGTGCCTGGAGTCCCACGCCGGGTACCTATGGCTACACCTTC. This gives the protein CAWSPTPGTYGYTF.

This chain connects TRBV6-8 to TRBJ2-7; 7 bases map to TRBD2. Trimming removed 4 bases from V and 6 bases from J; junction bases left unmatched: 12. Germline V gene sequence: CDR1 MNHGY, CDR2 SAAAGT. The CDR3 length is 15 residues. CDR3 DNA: TGTGCCAGCAGTTCTCCGGGGGGTTCCTCCCTCGAGCAGTACTTC. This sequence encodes CASSSPGGSSLEQYF.

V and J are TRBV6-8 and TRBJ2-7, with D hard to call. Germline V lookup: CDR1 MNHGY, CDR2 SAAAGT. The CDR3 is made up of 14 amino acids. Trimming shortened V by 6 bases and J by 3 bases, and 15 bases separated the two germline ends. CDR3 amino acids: CASSRGSLFYEQYF. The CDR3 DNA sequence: TGTGCCAGCAGCCGAGGATCCCTATTCTACGAGCAGTACTTC.

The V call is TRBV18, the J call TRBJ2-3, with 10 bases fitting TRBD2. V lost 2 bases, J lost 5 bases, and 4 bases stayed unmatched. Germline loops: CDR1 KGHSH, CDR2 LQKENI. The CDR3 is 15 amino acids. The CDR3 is CASSPTSGVGDTQYF. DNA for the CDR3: TGTGCCAGCTCACCAACTAGCGGGGTAGGAGATACGCAGTATTTT.

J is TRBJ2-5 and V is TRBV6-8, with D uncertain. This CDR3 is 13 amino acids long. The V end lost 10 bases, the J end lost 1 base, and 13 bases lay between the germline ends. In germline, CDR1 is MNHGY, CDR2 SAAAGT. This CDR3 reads CAISLGRQETQYF. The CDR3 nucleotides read TGTGCCATCTCCTTGGGCCGCCAAGAGACCCAGTACTTC.